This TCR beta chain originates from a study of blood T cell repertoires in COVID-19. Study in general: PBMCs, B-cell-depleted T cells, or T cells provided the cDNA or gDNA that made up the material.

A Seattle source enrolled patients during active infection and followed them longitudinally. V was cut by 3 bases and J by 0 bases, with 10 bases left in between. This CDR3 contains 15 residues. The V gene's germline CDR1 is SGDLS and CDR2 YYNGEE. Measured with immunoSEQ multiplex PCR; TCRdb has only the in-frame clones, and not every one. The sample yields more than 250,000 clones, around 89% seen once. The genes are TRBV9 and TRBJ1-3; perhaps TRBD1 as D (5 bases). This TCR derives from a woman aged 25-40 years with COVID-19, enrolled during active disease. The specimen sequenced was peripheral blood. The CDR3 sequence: CASSATASSGNTIYF. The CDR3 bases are TGTGCCAGCAGCGCGACAGCCAGCTCTGGAAACACCATATATTTT. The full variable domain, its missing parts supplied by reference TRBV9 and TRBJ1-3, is DSGVTQTPKHLITATGQRVTLRCSPRSGDLSVYWYQQSLDQGLQFLIQYYNGEERAKGNILERFSAQQFPDLHSELNLSSLELGDSALYFCASSATASSGNTIYFGEGSWLTVV.